This T cell receptor (beta chain) was identified in a study of CD8+ T cells in alopecia areata (dated by TCRdb to about 2018). For context, the study as a whole: The treated patients took part in an open-label pilot trial in which moderate-to-severe alopecia areata was treated with oral tofacitinib at 5 to 10 mg twice daily. Patients stayed on tofacitinib for 6 to 18 months and then had 6 months of follow-up off drug so that delayed response and recurrence could be assessed. Disease severity in treated patients was measured with the SALT score, which quantifies the percentage of affected scalp surface area. In both human patients and the C3H/HeJ mouse model, the study applied high-throughput TCRbeta sequencing to look at T cell clonal expansion in alopecia areata. On the human side, TCRbeta sequencing was run on scalp tissue and on sorted CD4+ and CD8+ peripheral blood T cells from healthy controls and from alopecia areata patients with either patchy or totalis/universalis disease. Patients on tofacitinib were biopsied at baseline and after 4 and 24 weeks of treatment, and several of the patients also had a later scalp biopsy. Clonality in the scalp was compared among normal scalp (n=4), patchy alopecia areata scalp (n=8), and alopecia totalis/universalis scalp (n=8). The RNA source kit depended on sample type: the PAXgene miRNA kit for fixed scalp, the miRNeasy kit for PBMCs, and the RNeasy kit for mouse skin. immunoSEQ multiplex PCR using 35 Vbeta forward primers and 13 Jbeta reverse primers was used to amplify TCRbeta CDR3 regions.

Study-wide findings and limitations: Scalp TCR repertoire analysis is complicated because resident alphabeta T cells in normal human skin are also sequenced, whereas mouse skin is dominated by gammadelta T cells. Because the treated cohort was small and had only one nonresponder, larger studies are needed to examine links between baseline CD8+ expansion and response. Tofacitinib significantly decreased scalp clonality and the number of expanded CD8+ clones among the top 100 scalp clones. Shared TCR sequences between patients were less evident than in mice, which may be partly attributable to HLA diversity in the patient population. During tofacitinib treatment, many expanded lesional clones stuck around in both scalp and blood, and this persistence may partly explain why relapse happens after treatment is stopped. Lesional scalp, especially in alopecia totalis/universalis, showed higher clonality and more expanded CD8+ clones than normal scalp, suggesting antigenic drive.

Via the germline V gene (reference sequence), CDR1 is GTSNPN and CDR2 SVGIG. Cut back by 6 bases and 4 bases, the V and J ends lie 12 bases apart. Its CDR3 holds 12 amino acids, cysteine through phenylalanine. The kept DNA is CDR3 alone, 36 bases in frame from the first base. Libraries were made using the immunoSEQ multiplex PCR assay. For TCR sequencing, RNA was extracted from every sample and reverse transcribed into cDNA to serve as template. First-strand cDNA was synthesized with SuperScript III using a 2:1 mix of oligo-dT and random hexamers. A synthetic immune receptor repertoire was used to measure amplification bias, and any remaining bias was corrected computationally. Regarding the original processing steps: Raw reads were preprocessed for error removal, and CDR3 was defined according to IMGT conventions as running from the conserved cysteine to phenylalanine. To get clonality, Shannon entropy was normalized by log2 of the number of productive unique TCRs and the result was subtracted from 1. Whether each scalp clone was CD4 or CD8 was inferred by checking scalp TCRbeta sequences against the CD4 and CD8 repertoires from sorted blood. TCRdb took over this immuneACCESS table, retaining in-frame rearrangements with V and J assigned. Such tables are incomplete; in checked studies, under half of the missing clones stem from an unresolved V gene, and the remainder is unexplained. From that table come the V and J calls and clone size; the DNA was used to work out D and trimming. The sample table records about 42,000 clones; roughly 65% of these occur just once. 20% to 25% of the sample is taken by the ten largest.

As for this clone: Its antigen is unknown. The record has no base qualities; no much larger clone is one base away.

The time point label on this specimen signifies: less than five weeks on oral tofacitinib. The treatment or condition label for this specimen denotes: oral pan-JAK inhibitor, 5-10 mg twice daily. Lesional scalp punch biopsies and peripheral blood were obtained from alopecia areata patients. After PBMCs were isolated by density centrifugation and stained for CD3, CD4 and CD8, a FACSAria was used to sort CD4+ and CD8+ T cells. Sequencing used CD8+ T cells sorted from blood, obtained at week 4, from a patient treated with tofacitinib. Recombination linked TRBV30 to TRBJ1-2; the D region possibly corresponds to TRBD1 (5 bases align). The sequence came from a human donor with alopecia areata. The nucleotides are TGTGCCTGCCGCCAGGGAACCTATGGCTACACCTTC. This yields the protein CACRQGTYGYTF.